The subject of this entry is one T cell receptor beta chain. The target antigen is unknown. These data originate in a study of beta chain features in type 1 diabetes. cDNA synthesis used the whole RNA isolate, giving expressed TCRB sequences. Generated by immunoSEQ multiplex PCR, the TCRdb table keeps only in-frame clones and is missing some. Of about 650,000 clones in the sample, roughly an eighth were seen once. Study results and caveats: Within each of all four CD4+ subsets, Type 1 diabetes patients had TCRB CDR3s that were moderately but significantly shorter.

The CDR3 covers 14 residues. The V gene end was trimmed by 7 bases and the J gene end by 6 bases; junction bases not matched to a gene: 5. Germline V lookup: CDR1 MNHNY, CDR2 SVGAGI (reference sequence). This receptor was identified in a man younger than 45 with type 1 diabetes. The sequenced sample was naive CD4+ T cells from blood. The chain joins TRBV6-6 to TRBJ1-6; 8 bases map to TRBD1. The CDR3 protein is CASITGQGNSPLHF. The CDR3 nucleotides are TGTGCCAGCATTACCGGACAGGGTAATTCACCCCTCCACTTT.